This T cell receptor (beta chain) stems from a study of Ad26.COV2.S vaccination and SARS-CoV-2 variants. Study observations and caveats: The authors reported substantial breadth in spike-specific CD8+ and CD4+ T cell responses after vaccination.

Regarding treatment: approximately 18 received Ad26.COV2.S at low or high dose, single or two shots; several received placebo; per-sample allocation not given. Day 63 after the first injection of vaccine or placebo was the sampling time. Ad26.COV2.S expressed prefusion-stabilized spike from the original Wuhan strain. To note about this clone: Its antigen remains unidentified.

Sequenced by immunoSEQ multiplex PCR; TCRdb stores in-frame clones only, minus some. This sample yields approximately 250,000 clones, of which around 88% are seen a single time; about 2.7% belongs to the top ten. Germline loops: CDR1 SGHRS, CDR2 YFSETQ. The V segment lost 5 bases and the J segment 3 bases; nucleotides outside the gene matches: 7. The CDR3 runs 14 residues. The sample consisted of peripheral blood, taken in a trial of Ad26.COV2.S vaccine versus placebo. The rearrangement uses TRBV5-1 and TRBJ1-2; 7 bases are shared with TRBD1. This TCR was recovered from a person between 18 and 65 years old who received the Ad26.COV2.S COVID-19 vaccine or a placebo. CDR3 protein: CASREQGTHYGYTF. CDR3 DNA sequence: TGCGCCAGCAGGGAACAGGGGACCCACTATGGCTACACCTTC.